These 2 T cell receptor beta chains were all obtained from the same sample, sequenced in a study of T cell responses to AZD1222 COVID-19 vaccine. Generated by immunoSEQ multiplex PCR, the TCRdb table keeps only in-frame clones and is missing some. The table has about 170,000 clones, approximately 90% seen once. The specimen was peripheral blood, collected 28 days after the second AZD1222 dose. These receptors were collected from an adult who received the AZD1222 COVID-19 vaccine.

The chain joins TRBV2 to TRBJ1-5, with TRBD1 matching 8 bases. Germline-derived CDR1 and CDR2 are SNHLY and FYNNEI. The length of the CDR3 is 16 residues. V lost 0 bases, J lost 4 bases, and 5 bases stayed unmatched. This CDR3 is CASSEALRTGNQPQHF. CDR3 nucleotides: TGTGCCAGCAGTGAAGCGCTTCGGACAGGGAATCAGCCCCAGCATTTT.

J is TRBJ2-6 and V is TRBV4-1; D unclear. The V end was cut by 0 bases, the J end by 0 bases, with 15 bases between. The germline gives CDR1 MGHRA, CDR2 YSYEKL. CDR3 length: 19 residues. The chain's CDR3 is CASSQDVASTYSGANVLTF. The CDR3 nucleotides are TGCGCCAGCAGCCAAGATGTGGCCAGCACTTACTCTGGGGCCAACGTCCTGACTTTC.